This TCR beta chain was identified in a study of CD8 T cells in ankylosing spondylitis. Trimming took off 7 bases at V and 8 bases at J, with 8 bases between the two ends. Germline CDR1 is LNHDA and CDR2 is SQIVND (reference sequence). The CDR3 is made up of 11 amino acids. This clonotype was seen a handful of times. Its antigen is not identified. Overall study results and limits: Seemingly characteristic of ankylosing spondylitis blood was a TCR beta motif consisting of 7 or 8 highly homologous variants. Disease-associated clones were CD8+ and fairly uncommon in peripheral blood.

5'-RACE, quantitative and with molecular barcodes, yielded the TCR beta libraries. TCRdb used MiXCR to reprocess the 5' RACE reads, holding one entry per CDR3 protein. The data hold 350,000 or so distinct CDR3 sequences, with around 10% observed a single time. Sequencing was done on a sample of blood, either unsorted or a sorted T cell fraction (not recorded which). The V call is TRBV19, the J call TRBJ2-2; D remains unclear. The source of this sequence is a female donor with ankylosing spondylitis or in good health (not recorded which). CDR3 residues: CASTTRGELFF. DNA of the CDR3: TGTGCCAGTACCACTCGGGGGGAGCTGTTTTTT.